The 13 T cell receptor beta chains given below trace back to one sample, sequenced in a study of PD-L1 blockade in urothelial cancer. The sample's time point: pretreatment peripheral blood. The table came from immunoSEQ multiplex PCR; TCRdb's copy has only in-frame clones and leaves some out. This table has 45,000 or so clones, 82% appearing once. Sequenced here: PBMCs, sampled around atezolizumab (anti-PD-L1) treatment. Every receptor here comes from a man between 45 and 60 years old with urothelial cancer.

This sequence joins TRBV2 and TRBJ1-1, with TRBD1 matching 9 bases. CDR1 is SNHLY, CDR2 FYNNEI, per germline. The CDR3 is 13 amino acids. V lost 6 bases and J lost 4; bases outside the gene matches: 3. The CDR3 coding sequence is TGTGCCAGCAGGGGACAGGGTACCACTGAAGCTTTCTTT. Encoded protein: CASRGQGTTEAFF.

V and J are TRBV29-1 and TRBJ1-2; D unresolved. Germline V gene lookup returns CDR1 SQVTM and CDR2 ANQGSEA. Trimming pared 3 bases from V and 6 bases from J, leaving 11 bases between. The CDR3 consists of 12 residues. CDR3 coding DNA: TGCAGCGTTGAGGGAGATGCTCATGGCTACACCTTC. Translation: CSVEGDAHGYTF.

Only a few counts were recorded for this clone. J is TRBJ2-1 and V is TRBV11-2, with TRBD2 identical over 7 bases. Per the germline V gene, CDR1 is SGHAT and CDR2 is FQNNGV. After removal of 5 bases from V and 7 bases from J, the junction contained 14 bases not matched to a gene. The CDR3 runs 16 residues. DNA of the CDR3: TGTGCCAGCAGCCTCCTACCGAGCGGGGCCAGAAATGAGCAGTTCTTC. It is translated as CASSLLPSGARNEQFF.

The V call is TRBV19, the J call TRBJ1-5; TRBD1 might be the D (6 bases). V was trimmed by 7 bases and J by 9 bases, leaving 25 bases between them. This CDR3 contains 16 residues. Germline values: CDR1 LNHDA, CDR2 SQIVND (reference sequence). The CDR3, as DNA: TGTGCCAGTATTCCTGGAGGGGGGGCACGGCTGGTGCCCCAGCATTTT. It is translated as CASIPGGGARLVPQHF.

The gene calls are TRBV19 and TRBJ2-7; TRBD2 matches at 10 bases. This CDR3 comprises 13 residues. J lost 5 bases, V lost 3 bases, and 1 base had no gene match. The germline V gene has CDR1 LNHDA and CDR2 SQIVND (reference sequence). CDR3: CASSIGLADEQYV. CDR3 nucleotides: TGTGCCAGTAGTATCGGACTAGCGGACGAGCAGTACGTC.

The chain combines TRBV20-1 with TRBJ2-1; D is undetermined. The CDR3 runs to 10 residues. Trimming pared 2 bases from V and 7 bases from J, leaving 3 bases between. CDR1 and CDR2 (germline): DFQATT, SNEGSKA (reference sequence). For the CDR3, the DNA is TGCAGTGCTAGACAGAATGAGCAGTTCTTC. This sequence encodes CSARQNEQFF.

CDR3 nucleotide sequence: TGTGCCAGCACCCTAGCGGGGGGTTTCACAGATACGCAGTATTTT. It yields the protein CASTLAGGFTDTQYF. V gene TRBV28 combines with J gene TRBJ2-3, with 11 bases aligning to TRBD2. This CDR3 is 15 amino acids long. The junction had 5 bases not matched to a gene; V was cut back by 7 bases and J by 2 bases. CDR1 and CDR2 from the germline V gene are MDHEN and SYDVKM.

The gene calls are TRBV5-4 and TRBJ1-6; 9 bases fit TRBD1. V was clipped by 6 bases and J by 7 bases; unmatched bases: 8. This CDR3 contains 15 residues. Looked up from germline, CDR1 is SGHNT and CDR2 is YYREEE (reference sequence). The CDR3 DNA follows: TGTGCCAGCACCCCCGGAGGGACAGGGAATTCACCCCTCCACTTT. Translating it yields CASTPGGTGNSPLHF.

The V call is TRBV18, the J call TRBJ2-2; D gene ambiguous. The ends were cut back, 3 bases at V and 5 bases at J, with 7 bases in the middle. Germline V lookup: CDR1 KGHSH, CDR2 LQKENI. CDR3 size: 13 residues. This CDR3 reads CASSPPGTGELFF. The CDR3 DNA follows: TGTGCCAGCTCACCGCCCGGGACCGGGGAGCTGTTTTTT. Using reference TRBV18 and TRBJ2-2 for the parts outside the CDR3, the full variable domain is NAGVMQNPRHLVRRRGQEARLRCSPMKGHSHVYWYRQLPEEGLKFMVYLQKENIIDESGMPKERFSAEFPKEGPSILRIQQVVRGDSAAYFCASSPPGTGELFFGEGSRLTVL.

J is TRBJ1-6 and V is TRBV6-1, with TRBD1 as a possible D gene (6 bases). Germline V gene lookup returns CDR1 MNHNS and CDR2 SASEGT. The CDR3 runs 13 residues. V was cut by 10 bases and J by 10 bases, with 17 bases left in between. In DNA form, the CDR3 reads TGTGCCACCCTCGGTCAGGGGCAATCACCCCTCCACTTT. This encodes CATLGQGQSPLHF.

The V gene is TRBV11-2, the J gene TRBJ1-6; possible D gene TRBD1, 5 bases. V lost 1 base and J lost 0, with 7 bases in between. The germline gives CDR1 SGHAT, CDR2 FQNNGV. The CDR3 has 16 amino acids. The CDR3 nucleotides read TGTGCCAGCAGCTTAGTGGGGGGCTCCTATAATTCACCCCTCCACTTT. Translating it yields CASSLVGGSYNSPLHF.

V gene TRBV6-4 combines with J gene TRBJ1-5, with a tentative D call TRBD1 (6 bases). The V gene lost 6 bases and the J gene lost 4 bases, with 22 bases spanning the gap. Germline V CDR1 and CDR2: MRHNA, SNTAGT. CDR3 length: 17 residues. CDR3 in amino acids: CASRALHRQDLNQPQHF. The CDR3, as DNA: TGTGCCAGCAGGGCCCTACACCGACAGGACCTGAATCAGCCCCAGCATTTT.

In this sample, this clone turned up a few times. The chain is built from TRBV30 and TRBJ1-2; D is ambiguous. V gave up 0 bases and J gave up 7 bases, with 6 bases separating them. This CDR3 has 11 residues. Germline V gene data show CDR1 as GTSNPN and CDR2 as SVGIG (reference sequence). Here the CDR3 DNA reads TGTGCCTGGAGTGTGAGAGGTGGCTACACCTTC. It is translated as CAWSVRGGYTF.